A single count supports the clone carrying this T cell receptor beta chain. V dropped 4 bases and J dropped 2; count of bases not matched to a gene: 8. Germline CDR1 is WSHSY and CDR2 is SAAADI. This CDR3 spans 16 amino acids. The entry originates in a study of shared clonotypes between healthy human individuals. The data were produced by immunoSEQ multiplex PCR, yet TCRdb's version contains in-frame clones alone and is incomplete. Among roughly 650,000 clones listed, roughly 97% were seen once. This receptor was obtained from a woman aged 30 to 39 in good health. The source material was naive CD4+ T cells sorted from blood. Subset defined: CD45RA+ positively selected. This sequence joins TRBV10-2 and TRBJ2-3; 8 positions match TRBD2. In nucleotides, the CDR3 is TGCGCCAGCAGTGCCCTAGCGGGCCCTACCACAGATACGCAGTATTTT. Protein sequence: CASSALAGPTTDTQYF.